This note documents a single TCR beta chain sequence. Diagnostic assessment was based on clinical symptoms, serum thyroxine and TRAb, thyroid ultrasound and orbital computed tomography. The PBMCs studied were ones that came from roughly 11 ml fresh peripheral blood. This sample was included in a study of T cells in Graves' hyperthyroidism and ophthalmopathy. Whole-study context: It was at initial diagnosis, before any treatment, that peripheral blood was collected.

Germline CDR1 MGHRA, CDR2 YSYEKL. V lost 5 bases and J lost 2, with 10 bases in between. This CDR3 has 14 residues. Amplified regions were TCR beta CDR3 sequences from RNA transcripts. The TCR CDR3 was amplified in a first-round RT-PCR using the HTBI primer set. Via MiXCR, TCRdb re-called the multiplex PCR reads, giving one row per CDR3 protein. The table has about 130,000 distinct CDR3 sequences, more than 20% seen once. The clonotype comes from a woman between 50 and 59 years old with Graves' hyperthyroidism that later progressed to Graves' ophthalmopathy. The chain couples TRBV4-1 to TRBJ1-5, with a possible D match to TRBD1 (5 bases). The specimen was blood. The CDR3 bases are TGCGCCAGCAGCGGCAGGGCAGGCAATCAGCCCCAGCATTTT. Translated, it gives CASSGRAGNQPQHF.